Listed below are T cell receptor beta chains from one sample, sequenced in a study of monozygotic twins with inflammatory bowel disease. TCRdb derives one entry per CDR3 protein from the 5' RACE reads, leaving out DNA. This sample contains 300,000 to 400,000 distinct CDR3 sequences. Sequencing was carried out using blood. These receptors all stem from a human donor with ulcerative colitis or Crohn's disease, or a healthy co-twin of an affected twin (not recorded which). The CDR3 runs from the conserved cysteine through the conserved F or W. Fields, in order: J gene, V gene, CDR3 protein.

TRBJ2-1 | TRBV4-2 | CASSQDHLAGGSSEQFF
TRBJ2-3 | TRBV5-4 | CASSLDRSTDTQYF
TRBJ1-1 | TRBV10-3 | CAISGSGGIVNTEAFF
TRBJ1-1 | TRBV5-1 | CASGRGTGGFDTEAFF
TRBJ2-3 | TRBV6-2/TRBV6-3 | CASSYRRDSWGGRGSTDTQYF
TRBJ2-7 | TRBV7-9 | CASSLSLLDYEQYF
TRBJ2-3 | TRBV12-3/TRBV12-4 | CASSYGYGVDSADTQYF
TRBJ1-5 | TRBV20-1 | CSARFRRNQPQHF
TRBJ1-5 | TRBV20-1 | CSARLQYSNQPQHF
TRBJ1-2 | TRBV7-9 | CASSLADGYTF
TRBJ2-2 | TRBV6-1 | CASSETPETGELFF
TRBJ2-1 | TRBV24-1 | CATSGGTGGYNEQFF
TRBJ2-5 | TRBV2 | CASSEVGYQETQYF
TRBJ2-1 | TRBV5-1 | CASSMGRNEQFF
TRBJ1-1 | TRBV6-5 | CASSYSMGITEAFF
TRBJ2-3 | TRBV5-4 | CASSLAVAGLRSTDTQYF
TRBJ1-4 | TRBV3-1 | CASSQDQGTNEKLFF
TRBJ2-5 | TRBV20-1 | CSARLLTGLETQYF
TRBJ2-7 | TRBV27 | CASSLLAGSYEQYF
TRBJ1-4 | TRBV6-5 | CASSYSRHQATNEKLFF
TRBJ2-7 | TRBV4-1 | CASSQDGGTGVIYEQYF
TRBJ2-1 | TRBV4-3 | CASSQDVGLRSYNEQFF
TRBJ1-2 | TRBV7-3 | CASSPTSGTGYYGYTF
TRBJ1-4 | TRBV5-1 | CASSLAGSEKLFF
TRBJ2-2 | TRBV7-7 | CASSLGGGTTGELFF
TRBJ2-3 | TRBV6-5 | CASSSGTGAYTDTQYF
TRBJ1-6 | TRBV25-1 | CASRPGQGIPPLHF
TRBJ1-5 | TRBV24-1 | CTTRQGVQPQHF
TRBJ2-1 | TRBV28 | CASSLASTSHYNEQFF
TRBJ2-1 | TRBV7-2 | CASSPPGTSKSNEQFF
TRBJ2-3 | TRBV2 | CASSGQGSTDTQYF
TRBJ1-1 | TRBV7-2 | CASSLGDRLITTEAFF
TRBJ2-3 | TRBV29-1 | CSVDPTGDTQYF
TRBJ1-3 | TRBV5-4 | CASKTGGRNTIYF
TRBJ2-3 | TRBV5-1 | CASNPLPDRGTDTQYF
TRBJ2-4 | TRBV7-2 | CASSFGGVLGQNIQYF
TRBJ1-6 | TRBV6-1 | CASSPTRGGPNSPLHF
TRBJ1-6 | TRBV7-9 | CASSLAQVANSPLHF
TRBJ2-3 | TRBV9 | CASSASGGGTDTQYF
TRBJ2-2 | TRBV18 | CASSPGGPNTGELFF
TRBJ1-1 | TRBV18 | CASSPLGARDTEAFF
TRBJ2-1 | TRBV10-2 | CASTRETLNNEQFF
TRBJ1-2 | TRBV18 | CASSPVATGDGYTF
TRBJ1-3 | TRBV7-9 | CASSLRGASGNTIYF
TRBJ2-3 | TRBV7-2 | CASSRTRLAGNTDTQYF
TRBJ2-4 | TRBV23-1 | CASSQGQLAKNIQYF
TRBJ1-1 | TRBV7-3 | CASSLSVNTEAFF
TRBJ2-3 | TRBV5-5 | CASSLVRTADTQYF
TRBJ2-3 | TRBV4-1 | CASRNDWDIRVADTQYF
TRBJ1-6 | TRBV4-3 | CASSRGGVGSPLHF
TRBJ1-4 | TRBV5-1 | CASGFLRSDSLARREKLFF